The 16 T cell receptor beta chains below all came from one sample that was sequenced in a study of cytomegalovirus exposure and HLA in healthy donors. Primers included in the PCR were 60 Vbeta and 13 Jbeta primers. Assay: immunoSEQ multiplex PCR; the TCRdb copy retains only in-frame clones and omits some. This table holds 55,000 to 70,000 clones. The sequenced sample was PBMCs. The source of these receptors is a female donor in good health and CMV-seropositive.

The CDR3 coding sequence is TGTGCCAGCTATTTTCTAGCGGGAGGCAATGAGCAGTTCTTC. It specifies CASYFLAGGNEQFF. The V gene is TRBV6-1, the J gene TRBJ2-1; 11 nucleotides align to TRBD2. The CDR3 is 14 amino acids. CDR1 is MNHNS and CDR2 is SASEGT in the germline V gene. Unmatched junction bases numbered 6, after V lost 8 bases and J lost 6 bases.

V is TRBV25-1 and J is TRBJ1-2; 7 nucleotides align to TRBD1. Trimming took 0 bases from V and 0 from J; bases not matched to a gene: 1. Germline values: CDR1 MGHDK, CDR2 SYGVNS. The CDR3 runs to 15 residues. DNA for the CDR3: TGTGCCAGCAGTGAATATGGGACAGCTAACTATGGCTACACCTTC. It is translated as CASSEYGTANYGYTF.

In DNA, the CDR3 is TGTGCCAGCAGCTTAGCGCGAAACGAGCAGTACTTC. Protein sequence: CASSLARNEQYF. The chain carries TRBV7-9 and TRBJ2-7; D unclear. CDR1 and CDR2 from the germline V gene are SEHNR and FQNEAQ (reference sequence). The CDR3 contains 12 residues. Trimming cost V 0 bases and J 5 bases, with 5 bases left between them. The full variable domain, in which reference TRBV7-9 and TRBJ2-7 provide the parts outside the CDR3, is DTGVSQNPRHKITKRGQNVTFRCDPISEHNRLYWYRQTLGQGPEFLTYFQNEAQLEKSRLLSDRFSAERPKGSFSTLEIQRTEQGDSAMYLCASSLARNEQYFGPGTRLTVT.

The chain couples TRBV6-5 to TRBJ2-7; D possibly corresponds to TRBD2 (7 bases). Trimming removed 6 bases from V and 4 bases from J, with 13 bases in between. This CDR3 has 13 residues. CDR1 MNHEY and CDR2 SVGAGI come from the germline V gene. The CDR3 sequence: CASRGGARYEQYF. The CDR3 region has the DNA TGTGCCAGCAGGGGGGGGGCTAGGTACGAGCAGTACTTC.

The chain uses TRBV9 and TRBJ1-4; TRBD1 is a possible D gene (5 bases). Germline assignment: CDR1 SGDLS and CDR2 YYNGEE. Deletions cut 3 bases from V and 7 bases from J, with 10 bases between. The CDR3 length is 13 residues. The CDR3 region is CASSASTGEKLFF. Written as DNA, the CDR3 is TGTGCCAGCAGCGCCTCTACAGGTGAAAAACTGTTTTTT.

The chain links TRBV7-9 to TRBJ2-2; 9 bases agree with TRBD1. CDR3 length: 15 residues. Germline V gene data show CDR1 as SEHNR and CDR2 as FQNEAQ (reference sequence). V shed 5 bases and J 6 bases; nucleotides not matched to a gene: 7. This chain's CDR3 is CASSTWDRASGELFF. The CDR3 coding sequence is TGTGCCAGCAGCACTTGGGACAGGGCGTCCGGGGAGCTGTTTTTT.

V is TRBV28 and J is TRBJ1-1; a weak D match, TRBD1 (5 bases). The germline V gene has CDR1 MDHEN and CDR2 SYDVKM. This CDR3 has 16 amino acids. V gave up 6 bases and J gave up 0 bases, with 17 bases separating them. The CDR3 region is CASSLTEGAMNTEAFF. Written as DNA, the CDR3 is TGTGCCAGCAGCCTCACGGAAGGGGCTATGAACACTGAAGCTTTCTTT.

J is TRBJ1-1 and V is TRBV7-3; 7 positions match TRBD1. The CDR3 has 13 amino acids. V dropped 0 bases and J dropped 8; count of bases not matched to a gene: 3. In germline, CDR1 is SGHTA, CDR2 FQGTGA. DNA for the CDR3: TGTGCCAGCAGCTTAACCGGGACAGACGAAGCTTTCTTT. It yields the protein CASSLTGTDEAFF.

The chain carries TRBV6-5 and TRBJ2-7; possibly TRBD1 for D (5 bases). Germline CDR1 MNHEY, CDR2 SVGAGI. The CDR3 covers 16 residues. The V end lost 0 bases, the J end lost 2 bases, and 14 bases lay between the germline ends. The CDR3 here is CASSYSILGRAYEQYF. CDR3 bases: TGTGCCAGCAGTTACTCGATCCTAGGCAGGGCCTACGAGCAGTACTTC.

The chain has TRBV7-9 and TRBJ1-1; D possibly corresponds to TRBD1 (6 bases). V was cut by 5 bases and J by 0 bases, with 10 bases left in between. The CDR3 covers 14 residues. Looked up from germline, CDR1 is SEHNR and CDR2 is FQNEAQ (reference sequence). CDR3 bases: TGTGCCAGCAGCCCCGGACAGATGAACACTGAAGCTTTCTTT. Protein: CASSPGQMNTEAFF.

The rearrangement uses TRBV18 and TRBJ2-1; 7 nucleotides line up with TRBD2. V gave up 3 bases and J gave up 0 bases; unmatched junction bases: 11. The germline V gene encodes CDR1 KGHSH and CDR2 LQKENI. The CDR3 runs 18 residues. For the CDR3, the DNA is TGTGCCAGCTCACCTTTCTCTAGCGGACCCAGCTCCTACAATGAGCAGTTCTTC. Its translation: CASSPFSSGPSSYNEQFF.

V and J are TRBV30 and TRBJ1-5, with D maybe TRBD1 (5 bases). This CDR3 has 13 residues. Germline loops: CDR1 GTSNPN, CDR2 SVGIG (reference sequence). Trimming took 0 bases from V and 4 from J, leaving 7 bases between them. The CDR3 coding sequence is TGTGCCTGGAGTGTTAAGGGGAATCAGCCCCAGCATTTT. It translates to CAWSVKGNQPQHF.

J is TRBJ1-2 and V is TRBV28; D is perhaps TRBD1 (6 bases). Between the trimmed V and J ends, which lost 3 bases and 7 bases, there was a span of 12 bases. The CDR3 covers 13 residues. The germline V gene has CDR1 MDHEN and CDR2 SYDVKM. The CDR3, as DNA: TGTGCCAGCAGTTTCCCGATGACAGGTGGCTACACCTTC. It encodes CASSFPMTGGYTF.

The chain combines TRBV18 with TRBJ2-2, with TRBD1 identical over 8 bases. The ends lost 3 bases at V and 4 bases at J; junction bases unmatched: 4. This CDR3 has 15 residues. CDR1 and CDR2 from the germline V gene are KGHSH and LQKENI. The CDR3 bases are TGTGCCAGCTCACCGACAGGGGCGGCCACCGGGGAGCTGTTTTTT. This gives the protein CASSPTGAATGELFF.

CDR3 in amino acids: CAISESLDNVNEQFF. CDR3 in DNA: TGTGCCATCAGTGAGTCCCTGGACAATGTCAATGAGCAGTTCTTC. J is TRBJ2-1 and V is TRBV10-3, with a tentative D call TRBD1 (5 bases). The CDR3 has 15 amino acids. Per the germline V gene, CDR1 is ENHRY and CDR2 is SYGVKD. V was pared by 0 bases and J by 6 bases, with 12 bases between.

Regarding this clone: The junction departs from the called germline gene at one end, perhaps through a read error. The chain couples TRBV5-1 to TRBJ2-7, with 9 bases aligning to TRBD1. This CDR3 is 13 amino acids long. CDR1 is SGHRS, CDR2 YFSETQ, per germline. CDR3 nucleotide sequence: TGCGCCTGCAGCCCGGGACAGGGCTACGAGCAGTACTTC. Amino acids: CACSPGQGYEQYF.